One and the same sample provided the 12 T cell receptor beta chains below, sequenced in a study of cytotoxic CD8 clonotypes in ibrutinib-treated CLL. The method was immunoSEQ multiplex PCR; TCRdb's version includes in-frame clones alone and lacks a portion of them. The sample lists over 150,000 clones; roughly 86% were seen once. The material was PBMCs, obtained after 12 months of ibrutinib treatment. The receptors derive from a human donor with chronic lymphocytic leukemia.

Turning to this clone: Other DNA sequences in this sample translate to the same CDR3. The J gene is TRBJ1-1, the V gene TRBV5-6, with D perhaps matching TRBD1 (6 bases). The V and J ends lost 0 bases and 2 bases respectively, with 8 bases between them. Germline loops: CDR1 SGHDT, CDR2 YYEEEE. This CDR3 spans 14 amino acids. The CDR3 nucleotides read TGTGCCAGCAGCTTGGGACAGGTAAACACTGAAGCTTTCTTT. Its translation is CASSLGQVNTEAFF.

This clone was seen once. This chain joins TRBV20-1 and TRBJ1-1; TRBD1 might be the D (5 bases). Trimming pared 4 bases from V and 4 bases from J, leaving 7 bases between. Germline CDR1 reads DFQATT; CDR2 reads SNEGSKA (reference sequence). The CDR3 is 11 amino acids. The CDR3 spells CSATRGTEAFF. The CDR3 coding sequence is TGCAGTGCTACTAGGGGCACTGAAGCTTTCTTT.

The gene calls are TRBV27 and TRBJ2-5, with 9 bases that match TRBD1. In germline, CDR1 is MNHEY, CDR2 SMNVEV (reference sequence). J was trimmed by 5 bases and V by 5 bases; bases with no gene match: 12. The CDR3 covers 16 residues. This chain's CDR3 is CASSVLSGTGRETQYF. The CDR3 nucleotides are TGTGCCAGCAGTGTCCTCTCCGGGACAGGGAGGGAGACCCAGTACTTC.

The chain joins TRBV5-1 to TRBJ2-3, with unresolved D. V was clipped by 4 bases and J by 1 base, with 19 bases between them. Germline CDR1 and CDR2: SGHRS and YFSETQ. This CDR3 region has 17 residues. For the CDR3, the DNA is TGCGCCAGCAGCCTGGGCGAATCAGGTTGGGGCACAGATACGCAGTATTTT. Encoded protein: CASSLGESGWGTDTQYF.

The rearrangement uses TRBV28 and TRBJ1-2; 7 nucleotides match TRBD1. V trimming: 4 bases; J trimming: 13 bases; junction bases outside the gene matches: 9. Looked up from germline, CDR1 is MDHEN and CDR2 is SYDVKM. CDR3 size: 12 residues. The CDR3 DNA sequence: TGTGCCAGCAGTTCCAGGACAGGACTCTTCACCTTC. The encoded protein is CASSSRTGLFTF.

The chain employs TRBV10-3 and TRBJ2-2; TRBD2 aligns across 8 bases. Germline V gene lookup returns CDR1 ENHRY and CDR2 SYGVKD. This CDR3 is 15 amino acids long. J lost 3 bases, V lost 6 bases, and 6 bases had no gene match. This CDR3 reads CAIRTGGPDTGELFF. CDR3 coding DNA: TGTGCCATCAGAACGGGGGGGCCTGACACCGGGGAGCTGTTTTTT.

The chain combines TRBV7-6 with TRBJ2-3, with a tentative D call TRBD2 (6 bases). V lost 1 base, J lost 4 bases, and 18 bases lay in between. This CDR3 comprises 17 residues. Germline lookup yields CDR1 SGHVS and CDR2 FNYEAQ. The chain's CDR3 is CASSLESLRGGADTQYF. The DNA for the CDR3 is TGTGCCAGCAGCTTAGAGAGTTTGCGGGGAGGTGCAGATACGCAGTATTTT. Full variable domain (missing parts from reference TRBV7-6 and TRBJ2-3): GAGVSQSPRYKVTKRGQDVALRCDPISGHVSLYWYRQALGQGPEFLTYFNYEAQQDKSGLPNDRFSAERPEGSISTLTIQRTEQRDSAMYRCASSLESLRGGADTQYFGPGTRLTVL.

The genes are TRBV27 and TRBJ1-5; the match to TRBD1 covers 8 bases. CDR1 MNHEY and CDR2 SMNVEV come from the germline V gene (reference sequence). The CDR3 has 16 residues. The V segment lost 5 bases and the J segment 2 bases; nucleotides outside the gene matches: 8. CDR3 coding DNA: TGTGCCAGCAGTCCTACCGGGACAGGCGGCAATCAGCCCCAGCATTTT. Translation: CASSPTGTGGNQPQHF.

The chain recombines TRBV5-1 with TRBJ2-3; possibly TRBD2 for D (6 bases). There are 15 residues in the CDR3. The V and J ends lost 4 bases and 2 bases respectively, with 14 bases between them. Germline V gives CDR1 SGHRS, CDR2 YFSETQ. The CDR3 sequence: CASSPWGEPTDTQYF. The CDR3 region has the DNA TGCGCCAGCAGCCCCTGGGGGGAACCCACAGATACGCAGTATTTT.

CDR3 residues: CASSLTASGSFNEQFF. The CDR3 DNA reads TGTGCCAGCAGCTTAACTGCCAGCGGGAGTTTTAATGAGCAGTTCTTC. The rearrangement uses TRBV7-3 and TRBJ2-1; TRBD2 aligns across 8 bases. The J segment lost 7 bases and the V segment lost 0 bases, leaving 8 bases of the junction unmatched. The CDR3 is 16 amino acids. Germline V gene lookup returns CDR1 SGHTA and CDR2 FQGTGA.

The genes are TRBV27 and TRBJ1-2; the D gene is possibly TRBD1 (5 bases). The V gene lost 4 bases and the J gene lost 4 bases, with 10 bases spanning the gap. Germline values: CDR1 MNHEY, CDR2 SMNVEV (reference sequence). The CDR3 has 13 amino acids. In nucleotides, the CDR3 is TGTGCCAGCAGTTCGACAGTTAGCTATGGCTACACCTTC. Its protein is CASSSTVSYGYTF.

This clone has just one count. V and J are TRBV7-2 and TRBJ2-5, with 7 bases that match TRBD2. The length of the CDR3 is 16 residues. J was trimmed by 5 bases and V by 3 bases; bases with no gene match: 12. In germline, CDR1 is SGHTA, CDR2 FQGNSA. The CDR3 sequence is CASSLRERPPRETQYF. CDR3 DNA sequence: TGTGCCAGCAGCTTGCGGGAGCGACCCCCACGGGAGACCCAGTACTTC.